These 3 T cell receptor beta chains were all obtained from the same sample, sequenced in a study of T cells in Graves' hyperthyroidism and ophthalmopathy. Amplification yielded TCR beta CDR3 regions, with RNA transcripts as the source. Initially, a first-round RT-PCR of the TCR CDR3 employed the HTBI primer set. TCRdb ran MiXCR on the multiplex PCR reads and lists one entry per CDR3 protein. The sample lists hundreds of thousands of distinct CDR3 sequences; roughly 40% were seen once. The specimen was blood. The source of these receptors is a man in his late teens or twenties with Graves' hyperthyroidism.

As to this clonotype: A much larger clonotype is one base distant, so this may be a read error. V is TRBV7-8 and J is TRBJ2-2; D gene uncertain. Trimming took off 5 bases at V and 4 bases at J, with 8 bases between the two ends. This CDR3 comprises 13 residues. Germline CDR1 and CDR2: SGHVS and FQNEAQ. CDR3 residues: CASSPTTTGELFF. The CDR3, as DNA: TGTGCCAGCAGCCCAACGACCACCGGGGAGCTGTTTTTT.

This clonotype appeared a few times. This may be a read error: a much more frequent sequence differs by one nucleotide. The gene calls are TRBV5-8 and TRBJ2-7; D unresolved. The CDR3 length is 13 residues. V lost 0 bases and J lost 5, with 9 bases in between. Germline V gene data show CDR1 as SGHTS and CDR2 as YDEGEE. CDR3 DNA sequence: TGTGCCAGCAGCTTGGTAGTGGGGAACGAGCAGTACTTC. It codes for CASSLVVGNEQYF.

V usage is TRBV5-1 and J usage is TRBJ1-4; D unclear. The CDR3 runs 14 residues. Trimming stripped 4 bases from V and 10 bases from J, with 17 bases between. Germline CDR1 SGHRS, CDR2 YFSETQ. The CDR3 spells CASSPDGRNGKLFF. The CDR3 nucleotides read TGCGCCAGCAGCCCGGACGGTAGGAACGGAAAACTGTTTTTT.